The text below deals with one T cell receptor beta chain. This specimen comes from a study of identical twins. TCRdb itself ran the 5' RACE reads through MiXCR, one entry per CDR3 protein. The profile shows approximately 250,000 distinct CDR3 sequences, 6.5% of them singletons. V lost 2 bases, J lost 6 bases, and 16 bases lay in between. Germline V gene lookup returns CDR1 MNHEY and CDR2 SVGAGI. The CDR3 spans 15 residues. This sample also belongs to another study, concerning T cells expressing NK-cell markers. Turning to that study: The authors sequenced eight donors, of whom seven were HCMV-seropositive and one was seronegative. NKG2C+ dominant clonotypes from 5 or 6 donors made up roughly 1.0-7.0% of CD8+ T cells.

The sample was CD8+ T cells sorted from blood. The chain uses TRBV6-5 and TRBJ1-2; D not certain. This TCR derives from a woman in her late teens or twenties in good health. CDR3 sequence (DNA): TGTGCCAGCAGTTACGGCCTTGGGAGACGAGATGGCTACACCTTC. Translated, it gives CASSYGLGRRDGYTF.